This TCR beta chain was captured in a study of T cells after yellow fever vaccination. As TCR cDNA was made by 5'RACE template switching, a universal primer site and UMIs were added. TCRdb processed the 5' RACE reads anew with MiXCR; each CDR3 protein has one entry. The repertoire includes a few hundred thousand distinct CDR3 sequences, 13% of them detected once, and 0.4% to 0.55% sits in the top ten. This CDR3 is 17 amino acids long. Germline CDR1 DFQATT, CDR2 SNEGSKA (reference sequence). The germline V and J ends were trimmed by 0 bases and 7 bases, with 19 bases remaining between them. The receptor was isolated from a man between 25 and 39 years old who received the YFV17D yellow fever vaccine. The material sequenced was CD4+ T cells sorted from PBMCs, taken 45 days after the yellow fever booster vaccination. The chain has TRBV20-1 and TRBJ1-6, with no clear D. The CDR3 coding sequence is TGCAGTGCTAGAGATAGGGCGCGTGGAAGCCTCAATTCACCCCTCCACTTT. Encoded protein: CSARDRARGSLNSPLHF.